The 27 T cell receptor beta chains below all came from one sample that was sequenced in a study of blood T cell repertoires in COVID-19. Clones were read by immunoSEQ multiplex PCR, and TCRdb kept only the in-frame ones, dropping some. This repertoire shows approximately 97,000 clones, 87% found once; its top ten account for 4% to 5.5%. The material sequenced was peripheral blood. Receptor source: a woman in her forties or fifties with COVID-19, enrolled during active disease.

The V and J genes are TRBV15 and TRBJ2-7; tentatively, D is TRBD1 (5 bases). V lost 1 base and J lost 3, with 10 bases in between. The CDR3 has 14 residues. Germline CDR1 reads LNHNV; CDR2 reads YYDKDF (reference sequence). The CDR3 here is CATSRGQGNYEQYF. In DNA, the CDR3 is TGTGCCACCAGCAGAGGGCAGGGAAACTACGAGCAGTACTTC.

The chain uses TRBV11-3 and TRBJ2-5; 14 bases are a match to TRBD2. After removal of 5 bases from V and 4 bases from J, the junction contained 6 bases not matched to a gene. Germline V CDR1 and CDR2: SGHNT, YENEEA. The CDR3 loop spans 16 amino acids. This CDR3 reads CASSRTSGGLRETQYF. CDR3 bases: TGTGCCAGCAGCAGGACTAGCGGGGGGTTAAGAGAGACCCAGTACTTC.

The CDR3 is CASSGSTGPSSYEQYF. The DNA of the CDR3 is TGTGCCAGCAGTGGGTCAACAGGGCCCAGCTCCTACGAGCAGTACTTC. V usage is TRBV6-1 and J usage is TRBJ2-7; D is perhaps TRBD1 (6 bases). V was clipped by 4 bases and J by 0 bases, with 16 bases between them. The V gene's germline CDR1 is MNHNS and CDR2 SASEGT. The CDR3 runs 16 residues.

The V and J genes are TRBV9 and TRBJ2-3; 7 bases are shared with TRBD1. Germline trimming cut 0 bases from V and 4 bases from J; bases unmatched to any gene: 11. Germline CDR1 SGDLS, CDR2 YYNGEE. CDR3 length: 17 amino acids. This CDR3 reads CASSVGMDRIVADTQYF. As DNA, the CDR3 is TGTGCCAGCAGCGTAGGTATGGACAGGATCGTCGCAGATACGCAGTATTTT.

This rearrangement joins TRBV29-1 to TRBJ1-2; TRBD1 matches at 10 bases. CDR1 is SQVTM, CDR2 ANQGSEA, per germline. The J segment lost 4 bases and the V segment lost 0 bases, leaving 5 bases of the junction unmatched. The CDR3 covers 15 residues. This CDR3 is CSVEDLDRGGYGYTF. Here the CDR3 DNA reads TGCAGCGTTGAAGATCTGGACAGGGGGGGCTATGGCTACACCTTC.

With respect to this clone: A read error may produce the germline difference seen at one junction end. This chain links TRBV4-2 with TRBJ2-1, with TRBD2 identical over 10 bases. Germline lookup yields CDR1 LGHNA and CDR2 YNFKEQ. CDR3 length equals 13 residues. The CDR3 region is CATSGTSVSEQFF. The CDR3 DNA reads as TGTGCCACCAGCGGGACTAGCGTAAGTGAGCAGTTCTTC.

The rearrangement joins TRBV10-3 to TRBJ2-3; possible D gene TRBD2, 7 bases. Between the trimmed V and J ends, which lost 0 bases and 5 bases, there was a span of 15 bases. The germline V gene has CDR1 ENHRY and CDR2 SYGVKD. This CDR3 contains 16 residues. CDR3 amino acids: CAISESSKGGIDTQYF. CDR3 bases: TGTGCCATCAGTGAGTCGAGTAAGGGGGGGATAGATACGCAGTATTTT.

The CDR3 is CASSLVRAYNEQFF. The DNA of the CDR3 is TGTGCCAGCAGCTTGGTCAGGGCCTACAATGAGCAGTTCTTC. V gene TRBV5-6 combines with J gene TRBJ2-1; D is perhaps TRBD1 (5 bases). Trimming took off 0 bases at V and 2 bases at J, with 6 bases between the two ends. CDR3 length: 14 residues. Looked up from germline, CDR1 is SGHDT and CDR2 is YYEEEE.

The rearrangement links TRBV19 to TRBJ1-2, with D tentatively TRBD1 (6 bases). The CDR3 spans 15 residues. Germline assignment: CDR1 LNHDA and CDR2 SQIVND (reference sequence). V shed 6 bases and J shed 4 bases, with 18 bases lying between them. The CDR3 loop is CASSDHWGQAYGYTF. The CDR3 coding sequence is TGTGCCAGTAGCGACCACTGGGGGCAAGCCTATGGCTACACCTTC.

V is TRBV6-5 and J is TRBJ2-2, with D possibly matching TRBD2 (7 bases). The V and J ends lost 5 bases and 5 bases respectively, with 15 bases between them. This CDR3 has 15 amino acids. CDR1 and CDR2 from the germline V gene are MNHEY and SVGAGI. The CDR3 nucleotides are TGTGCCAGCAGTCGGTGGGAGGGGGGGACCGGGGAGCTGTTTTTT. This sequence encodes CASSRWEGGTGELFF.

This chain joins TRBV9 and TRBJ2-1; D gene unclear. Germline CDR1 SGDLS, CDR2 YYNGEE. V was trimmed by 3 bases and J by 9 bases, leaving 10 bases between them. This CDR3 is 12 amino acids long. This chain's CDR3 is CASSDALSEQFF. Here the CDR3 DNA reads TGTGCCAGCAGCGACGCCCTTAGTGAGCAGTTCTTC. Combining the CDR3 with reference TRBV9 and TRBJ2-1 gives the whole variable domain DSGVTQTPKHLITATGQRVTLRCSPRSGDLSVYWYQQSLDQGLQFLIQYYNGEERAKGNILERFSAQQFPDLHSELNLSSLELGDSALYFCASSDALSEQFFGPGTRLTVL.

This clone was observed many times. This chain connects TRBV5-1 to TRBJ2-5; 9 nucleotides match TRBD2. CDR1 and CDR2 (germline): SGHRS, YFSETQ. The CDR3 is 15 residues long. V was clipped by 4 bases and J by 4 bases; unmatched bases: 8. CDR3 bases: TGCGCCAGCAGCGTTAGCGGGGGTATGGGAGAGACCCAGTACTTC. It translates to CASSVSGGMGETQYF.

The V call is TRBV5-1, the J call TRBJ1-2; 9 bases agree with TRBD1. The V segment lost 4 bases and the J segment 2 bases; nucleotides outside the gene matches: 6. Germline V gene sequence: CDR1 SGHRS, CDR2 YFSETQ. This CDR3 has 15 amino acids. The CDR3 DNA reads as TGCGCCAGCAGCCCAGGGGACAGGGAGAACTATGGCTACACCTTC. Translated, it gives CASSPGDRENYGYTF.

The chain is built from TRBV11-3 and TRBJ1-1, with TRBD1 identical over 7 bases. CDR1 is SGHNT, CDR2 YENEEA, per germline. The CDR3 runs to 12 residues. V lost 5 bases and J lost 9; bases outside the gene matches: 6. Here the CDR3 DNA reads TGTGCCAGCAGCACCCGACAGGGCCAAGCTTTCTTT. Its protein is CASSTRQGQAFF.

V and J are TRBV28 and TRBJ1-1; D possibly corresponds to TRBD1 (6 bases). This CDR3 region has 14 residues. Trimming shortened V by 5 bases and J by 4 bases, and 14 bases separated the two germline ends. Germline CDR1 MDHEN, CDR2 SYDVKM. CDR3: CASSTHRVGTEAFF. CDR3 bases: TGTGCCAGCAGTACGCACAGGGTGGGCACTGAAGCTTTCTTT.

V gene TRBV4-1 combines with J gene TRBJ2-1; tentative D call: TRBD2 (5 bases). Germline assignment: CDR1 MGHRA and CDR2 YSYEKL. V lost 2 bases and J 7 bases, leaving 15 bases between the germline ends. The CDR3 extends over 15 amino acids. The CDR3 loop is CASSQMGMTGNEQFF. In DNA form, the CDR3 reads TGCGCCAGCAGCCAAATGGGTATGACGGGAAATGAGCAGTTCTTC.

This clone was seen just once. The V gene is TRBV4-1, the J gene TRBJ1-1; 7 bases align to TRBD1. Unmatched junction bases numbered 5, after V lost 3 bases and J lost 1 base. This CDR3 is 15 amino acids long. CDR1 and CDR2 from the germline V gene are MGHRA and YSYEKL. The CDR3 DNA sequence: TGCGCCAGCAGCCATGAGGACAGGAAGAACACTGAAGCTTTCTTT. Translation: CASSHEDRKNTEAFF.

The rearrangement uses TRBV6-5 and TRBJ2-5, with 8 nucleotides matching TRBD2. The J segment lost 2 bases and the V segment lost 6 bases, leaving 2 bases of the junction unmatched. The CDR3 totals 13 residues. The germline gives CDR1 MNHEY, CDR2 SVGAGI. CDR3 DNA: TGTGCCAGCAGGGGGACTAGACAAGAGACCCAGTACTTC. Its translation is CASRGTRQETQYF.

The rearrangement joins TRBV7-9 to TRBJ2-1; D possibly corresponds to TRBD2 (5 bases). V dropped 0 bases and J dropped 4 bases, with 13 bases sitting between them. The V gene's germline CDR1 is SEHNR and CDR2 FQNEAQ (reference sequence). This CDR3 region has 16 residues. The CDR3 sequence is CASSLALWGAYNEQFF. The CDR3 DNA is TGTGCCAGCAGCTTAGCGCTCTGGGGAGCTTACAATGAGCAGTTCTTC.

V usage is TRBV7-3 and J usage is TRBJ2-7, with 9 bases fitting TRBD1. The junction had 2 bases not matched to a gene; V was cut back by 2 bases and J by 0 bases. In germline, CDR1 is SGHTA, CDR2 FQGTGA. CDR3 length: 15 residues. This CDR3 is CASSLSGQGSYEQYF. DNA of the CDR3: TGTGCCAGCAGCTTATCGGGACAGGGCTCCTACGAGCAGTACTTC. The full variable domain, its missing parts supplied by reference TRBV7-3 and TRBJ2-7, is GAGVSQTPSNKVTEKGKYVELRCDPISGHTALYWYRQSLGQGPEFLIYFQGTGAADDSGLPNDRFFAVRPEGSVSTLKIQRTERGDSAVYLCASSLSGQGSYEQYFGPGTRLTVT.

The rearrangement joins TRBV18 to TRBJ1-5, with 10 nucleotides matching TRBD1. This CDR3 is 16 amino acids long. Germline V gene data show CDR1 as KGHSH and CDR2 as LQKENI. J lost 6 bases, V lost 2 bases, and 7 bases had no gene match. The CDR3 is CASSPGTGAFSQPQHF. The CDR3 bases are TGTGCCAGCTCACCAGGGACAGGGGCATTTAGTCAGCCCCAGCATTTT.

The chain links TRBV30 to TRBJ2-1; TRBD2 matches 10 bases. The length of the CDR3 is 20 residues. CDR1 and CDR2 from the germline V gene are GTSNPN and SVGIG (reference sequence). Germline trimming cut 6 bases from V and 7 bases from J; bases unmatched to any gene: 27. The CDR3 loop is CACPGWGGPGHSGGRNEQFF. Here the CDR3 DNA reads TGTGCCTGCCCGGGATGGGGAGGGCCGGGCCATAGCGGGGGGAGGAATGAGCAGTTCTTC.

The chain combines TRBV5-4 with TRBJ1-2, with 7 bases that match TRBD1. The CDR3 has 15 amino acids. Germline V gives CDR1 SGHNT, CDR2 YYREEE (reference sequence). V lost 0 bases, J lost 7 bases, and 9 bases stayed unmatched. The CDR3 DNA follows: TGTGCCAGCAGCTTGGATTCCATACAGGGGAGTGGCTACACCTTC. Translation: CASSLDSIQGSGYTF.

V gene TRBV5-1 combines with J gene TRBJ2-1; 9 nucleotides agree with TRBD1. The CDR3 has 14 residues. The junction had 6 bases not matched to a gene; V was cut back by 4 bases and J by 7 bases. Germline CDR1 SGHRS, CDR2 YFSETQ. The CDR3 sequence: CASSTGQGWNEQFF. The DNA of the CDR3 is TGCGCCAGCAGCACCGGACAGGGGTGGAATGAGCAGTTCTTC.

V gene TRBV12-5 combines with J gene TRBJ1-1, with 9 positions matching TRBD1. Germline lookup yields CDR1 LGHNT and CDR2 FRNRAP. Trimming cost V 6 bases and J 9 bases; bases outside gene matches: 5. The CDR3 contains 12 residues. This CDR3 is CASGRDRGKAFF. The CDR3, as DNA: TGTGCTAGTGGCCGTGACAGGGGGAAAGCTTTCTTT.

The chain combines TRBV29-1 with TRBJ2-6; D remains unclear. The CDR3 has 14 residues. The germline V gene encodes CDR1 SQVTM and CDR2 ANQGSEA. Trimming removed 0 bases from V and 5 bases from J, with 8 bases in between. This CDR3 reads CSVEDPDRANVLTF. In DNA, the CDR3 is TGCAGCGTTGAAGATCCAGACAGGGCCAACGTCCTGACTTTC.

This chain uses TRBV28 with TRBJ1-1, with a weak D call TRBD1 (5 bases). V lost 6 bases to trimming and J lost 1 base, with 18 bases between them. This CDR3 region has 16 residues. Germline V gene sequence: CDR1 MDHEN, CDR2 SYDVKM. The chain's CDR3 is CASSLDETARNTEAFF. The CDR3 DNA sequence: TGTGCCAGCAGCCTCGACGAGACAGCACGGAACACTGAAGCTTTCTTT.